Presented here are 20 T cell receptor beta chains from one specimen sequenced in a study of cytomegalovirus exposure and HLA in healthy donors. Both 60 Vbeta primers and 13 Jbeta primers went into the PCR. Here immunoSEQ multiplex PCR was the method, and the copy in TCRdb shows in-frame clones only, minus some. The sample carries around 170,000 clones, 65% to 80% recorded once. Material for sequencing was PBMCs. These receptors originate from a woman aged 30 to 39 in good health and CMV-seropositive.

This clone was counted between two and nine times. This chain connects TRBV6-1 to TRBJ2-7; 9 nucleotides agree with TRBD1. The V segment lost 10 bases and the J segment 4 bases; nucleotides outside the gene matches: 5. Germline values: CDR1 MNHNS, CDR2 SASEGT. This CDR3 is 12 amino acids long. The DNA for the CDR3 is TGTGCCATCGGACAGGGGCCTTACGAGCAGTACTTC. Protein sequence: CAIGQGPYEQYF.

The chain is built from TRBV7-2 and TRBJ2-7; no firm D call. The germline CDR1 and CDR2 sequences are SGHTA and FQGNSA. The V gene lost 2 bases and the J gene lost 9 bases, with 8 bases spanning the gap. This CDR3 comprises 11 residues. The CDR3 nucleotides read TGTGCCAGCAGCTTATCAGCGTCGCAGTACTTC. Protein: CASSLSASQYF.

This clone was recorded once. The junction and the germline gene differ at one end; a read error may be behind it. CDR3 coding DNA: TGTGCCAGCAGCTTAGTAAAGTCCGGACCCACCGGGGAGCTATTTTTT. Translating gives CASSLVKSGPTGELFF. The V gene is TRBV11-2, the J gene TRBJ2-2, with D tentatively TRBD2 (5 bases). This CDR3 is 16 amino acids long. The germline V gene has CDR1 SGHAT and CDR2 FQNNGV.

The chain uses TRBV2 and TRBJ2-5; perhaps TRBD1 as D (5 bases). The CDR3 is 15 amino acids. Trimming cost V 0 bases and J 1 base, with 9 bases left between them. CDR1 SNHLY and CDR2 FYNNEI come from the germline V gene. The CDR3 region is CASSEAVRAQETQYF. The CDR3 bases are TGTGCCAGCAGTGAAGCGGTCAGGGCCCAAGAGACCCAGTACTTC.

The chain combines TRBV11-3 with TRBJ1-2; D might be TRBD1 (5 bases). CDR1 and CDR2 from the germline V gene are SGHNT and YENEEA. This CDR3 has 15 amino acids. The ends were cut back, 0 bases at V and 8 bases at J, with 16 bases in the middle. CDR3 sequence reads: CASSLDRQGRLGYTF. The CDR3, as DNA: TGTGCCAGCAGCTTAGATCGCCAGGGAAGGTTAGGCTACACCTTC.

This clone was seen only a few times. The chain employs TRBV25-1 and TRBJ1-2, with no clear D. The V end was cut by 4 bases, the J end by 4 bases, with 13 bases between. The germline CDR1 and CDR2 sequences are MGHDK and SYGVNS. This CDR3 has 14 amino acids. The CDR3 spells CASSGWERPYGYTF. The CDR3 DNA follows: TGTGCCAGCAGTGGGTGGGAGCGCCCCTATGGCTACACCTTC.

The V gene is TRBV27, the J gene TRBJ2-5; 7 bases map to TRBD1. Unmatched junction bases numbered 4, after V lost 4 bases and J lost 5 bases. Germline V gene data show CDR1 as MNHEY and CDR2 as SMNVEV (reference sequence). The CDR3 is 13 residues long. Here the CDR3 reads CASSSGTVETQYF. The CDR3 coding sequence is TGTGCCAGCAGTTCAGGGACAGTTGAGACCCAGTACTTC.

The chain uses TRBV5-1 and TRBJ1-1; no firm D call. The CDR3 covers 14 residues. Germline-derived CDR1 and CDR2 are SGHRS and YFSETQ. Trimming took 0 bases from V and 1 from J, leaving 7 bases between them. As DNA, the CDR3 is TGCGCCAGCAGCTTGGGTGTCCAGAACACTGAAGCTTTCTTT. Translated: CASSLGVQNTEAFF.

This clone was counted between two and nine times. The chain combines TRBV11-2 with TRBJ1-3, with 7 bases fitting TRBD1. CDR1 is SGHAT, CDR2 FQNNGV, per germline. The CDR3 has 15 residues. V lost 5 bases, J lost 0 bases, and 4 bases stayed unmatched. CDR3 protein: CASSPRTGSGNTIYF. Here the CDR3 DNA reads TGTGCCAGCAGCCCTCGGACAGGCTCTGGAAACACCATATATTTT.

The gene calls are TRBV5-1 and TRBJ2-5; D perhaps matches TRBD1 (5 bases). The V and J ends lost 0 bases and 0 bases respectively, with 12 bases between them. Germline V gene lookup returns CDR1 SGHRS and CDR2 YFSETQ. The CDR3 loop spans 16 amino acids. DNA of the CDR3: TGCGCCAGCAGCTTGGCCAGCAGGGTGGACCAAGAGACCCAGTACTTC. Its translation is CASSLASRVDQETQYF.

This clone was picked up a small number of times. V usage is TRBV7-2 and J usage is TRBJ2-5, with D unresolved. Trimming took 2 bases from V and 5 from J, leaving 9 bases between them. This CDR3 comprises 13 residues. Germline CDR1 is SGHTA and CDR2 is FQGNSA. The CDR3 protein is CASSLYSVETQYF. CDR3 nucleotide sequence: TGTGCCAGCAGCTTATACTCGGTGGAGACCCAGTACTTC.

The chain recombines TRBV7-9 with TRBJ2-3, with D perhaps matching TRBD1 (6 bases). V lost 6 bases, J lost 3 bases, and 13 bases lay in between. This CDR3 comprises 14 residues. Germline V lookup: CDR1 SEHNR, CDR2 FQNEAQ (reference sequence). CDR3 bases: TGTGCCAGCAGTGTCAAAGGGGGAACAGATACGCAGTATTTT. It translates to CASSVKGGTDTQYF.

This clone was seen a few times. V gene TRBV7-2 combines with J gene TRBJ1-3; D unclear. This CDR3 is 16 amino acids long. CDR1 is SGHTA and CDR2 is FQGNSA in the germline V gene. Between the trimmed V and J ends, which lost 2 bases and 0 bases, there was a span of 11 bases. The CDR3 sequence: CASSLMAPYSGNTIYF. DNA of the CDR3: TGTGCCAGCAGCTTAATGGCACCGTACTCTGGAAACACCATATATTTT.

V usage is TRBV20-1 and J usage is TRBJ2-7; TRBD1 matches 7 bases. Germline V lookup: CDR1 DFQATT, CDR2 SNEGSKA (reference sequence). After removal of 5 bases from V and 4 bases from J, the junction contained 2 bases not matched to a gene. The CDR3 has 11 residues. In DNA form, the CDR3 reads TGCAGTGCTGGACAGGTTTACGAGCAGTACTTC. Translation: CSAGQVYEQYF.

J is TRBJ2-3 and V is TRBV19; tentative D call: TRBD1 (5 bases). Germline V gives CDR1 LNHDA, CDR2 SQIVND (reference sequence). V was trimmed by 4 bases and J by 5 bases, leaving 16 bases between them. This CDR3 has 15 amino acids. DNA of the CDR3: TGTGCCAGTAGTAAGGCAGGGTATTCCAGAGATACGCAGTATTTT. Encoded protein: CASSKAGYSRDTQYF.

The gene calls are TRBV7-2 and TRBJ2-1, with 10 bases identical to TRBD2. The CDR3 loop spans 15 amino acids. V lost 4 bases and J lost 9; bases outside the gene matches: 9. Germline assignment: CDR1 SGHTA and CDR2 FQGNSA. This CDR3 reads CASSYSGGASGEQFF. In nucleotides, the CDR3 is TGTGCCAGCAGCTACAGCGGGGGGGCCAGTGGTGAGCAGTTCTTC.

In this sample, this clone turned up a few times. This sequence joins TRBV7-3 and TRBJ2-2, with D tentatively TRBD1 (5 bases). From germline, CDR1 is SGHTA and CDR2 FQGTGA. The CDR3 spans 15 residues. Between the trimmed V and J ends, which lost 5 bases and 4 bases, there was a span of 14 bases. In DNA, the CDR3 is TGTGCCAGCAGCCCTGGCGCAGGGTTCACCGGGGAGCTGTTTTTT. Protein product: CASSPGAGFTGELFF. The full variable domain, rest sourced from reference TRBV7-3 and TRBJ2-2, is GAGVSQTPSNKVTEKGKYVELRCDPISGHTALYWYRQSLGQGPEFLIYFQGTGAADDSGLPNDRFFAVRPEGSVSTLKIQRTERGDSAVYLCASSPGAGFTGELFFGEGSRLTVL.

This clone appeared a single time. The chain uses TRBV6-1 and TRBJ2-1, with 11 bases that match TRBD2. The V gene's germline CDR1 is MNHNS and CDR2 SASEGT. V shed 4 bases, J shed 5 bases, and the junction held 7 bases outside the gene matches. The CDR3 length is 16 residues. The CDR3 bases are TGTGCCAGCAGTGTCCTTACTAGCGGGGGAAACAATGAGCAGTTCTTC. This translates into CASSVLTSGGNNEQFF.

V is TRBV6-6 and J is TRBJ2-3; the D is unclear. Germline V gene data show CDR1 as MNHNY and CDR2 as SVGAGI (reference sequence). V shed 7 bases and J shed 2 bases, with 10 bases lying between them. The CDR3 consists of 13 residues. The CDR3 bases are TGTGCCAGCATCTCCTCCTACACAGATACGCAGTATTTT. Translating gives CASISSYTDTQYF.

This clone was observed a single time. The chain uses TRBV9 and TRBJ2-1; a weak D match, TRBD2 (5 bases). V was pared by 4 bases and J by 7 bases, with 15 bases between. The V gene's germline CDR1 is SGDLS and CDR2 YYNGEE. The CDR3 spans 14 residues. CDR3 nucleotides: TGTGCCAGCAGCCCACGCCGGGGAGTAAATGAGCAGTTCTTC. Its protein is CASSPRRGVNEQFF. The complete variable domain, with remaining parts taken from reference TRBV9 and TRBJ2-1, reads DSGVTQTPKHLITATGQRVTLRCSPRSGDLSVYWYQQSLDQGLQFLIQYYNGEERAKGNILERFSAQQFPDLHSELNLSSLELGDSALYFCASSPRRGVNEQFFGPGTRLTVL.